This TCR beta chain came from a study of blood T cell repertoires in COVID-19. In the study overall: Samples of COVID-19 (acute and convalescent) were obtained from the United States, Italy and Spain.

In the authors' methods: Estimation of nucleated cell counts was performed using reference gene primer amplification. Assay used: immunoSEQ multiplex PCR; TCRdb lists only in-frame clones, some missing. V and J calls plus clone size are reproduced from that table; the DNA served to infer D and trimming. The data show around 190,000 clones, roughly 84% seen once. Unmatched junction bases numbered 11, after V lost 5 bases and J lost 6 bases. Germline V gene data show CDR1 as MNHEY and CDR2 as SVGAGI. The CDR3 is made up of 15 amino acids. This clone is a singleton in its sample. The sequenced sample was peripheral blood. This rearrangement joins TRBV6-5 to TRBJ2-7; 9 bases match TRBD1. The sequence came from a human donor in a cohort sampled during active COVID-19. CDR3: CASSTKGTGPFEQYF. In DNA, the CDR3 is TGTGCCAGCAGTACAAAAGGGACAGGGCCTTTCGAGCAGTACTTC.